This is a list of T cell receptor beta chains from one sample in a study of molecular identifiers for immune sequencing clone quantification. TCRdb processed the PCR reads anew with MiXCR; each CDR3 protein has one entry. This sample has 400,000 to 600,000 distinct CDR3 sequences, with about 25% found just once. Sequences were obtained from naive CD8+ T cells from blood, with Jurkat cell RNA spiked in. Receptors originate from a human donor in good health. Some libraries in this study had Jurkat cell RNA spiked in. Both conserved end residues are part of each CDR3. Each record gives: J gene, V gene, CDR3 length, CDR3 protein.

J gene: TRBJ1-5
V gene: TRBV5-4
CDR3 length: 13
CDR3 protein: CASSPGFGQPQHF

J gene: TRBJ1-1
V gene: TRBV4-1
CDR3 length: 13
CDR3 protein: CASSQKADSEAFF

J gene: TRBJ1-1
V gene: TRBV7-6
CDR3 length: 14
CDR3 protein: CASSPRDSSTEAFF

J gene: TRBJ1-4
V gene: TRBV30
CDR3 length: 12
CDR3 protein: CAGDTAAEKLFF

J gene: TRBJ1-2
V gene: TRBV13
CDR3 length: 15
CDR3 protein: CASSLGQGAGYGYTF

J gene: TRBJ1-2
V gene: TRBV5-1
CDR3 length: 14
CDR3 protein: CASSPYGGRYGYTF

J gene: TRBJ2-1
V gene: TRBV20-1
CDR3 length: 11
CDR3 protein: CSALPVAEPLF

J gene: TRBJ2-2
V gene: TRBV20-1
CDR3 length: 13
CDR3 protein: CSAPTPNTGELLF

J gene: TRBJ2-7
V gene: TRBV18
CDR3 length: 15
CDR3 protein: CASSSGSGAAYEQYF

J gene: TRBJ1-1
V gene: TRBV12-3/TRBV12-4
CDR3 length: 12
CDR3 protein: CASSLGFTEGFF

J gene: TRBJ1-4
V gene: TRBV6-6
CDR3 length: 14
CDR3 protein: CASSWTATNEKLFF

J gene: TRBJ2-5
V gene: TRBV10-3
CDR3 length: 15
CDR3 protein: CAISEEQVQEEAQYF

J gene: TRBJ2-3
V gene: TRBV19
CDR3 length: 15
CDR3 protein: CASSIDTLGADTQYF

J gene: TRBJ2-1
V gene: TRBV6-5
CDR3 length: 15
CDR3 protein: CASTKTGEYYNEQFF

J gene: TRBJ1-2
V gene: TRBV12-3/TRBV12-4
CDR3 length: 19
CDR3 protein: CASSLRSYAGTGSYYGYTF

J gene: TRBJ1-1
V gene: TRBV6-1
CDR3 length: 15
CDR3 protein: CASSDVQGMNTEAFF

J gene: TRBJ2-3
V gene: TRBV4-3
CDR3 length: 15
CDR3 protein: CASSSSSGPADTQYF

J gene: TRBJ1-1
V gene: TRBV28
CDR3 length: 13
CDR3 protein: CASDTGGSTEAFF

J gene: TRBJ2-2
V gene: TRBV25-1
CDR3 length: 14
CDR3 protein: CASSEYPSGGELFF

J gene: TRBJ1-2
V gene: TRBV4-2
CDR3 length: 16
CDR3 protein: CASSQDPRQGAGGYTF

J gene: TRBJ2-5
V gene: TRBV6-5
CDR3 length: 12
CDR3 protein: CASSSSEGTQYF

J gene: TRBJ1-6
V gene: TRBV25-1
CDR3 length: 15
CDR3 protein: CASNPVGPGNSPLHF

J gene: TRBJ1-6
V gene: TRBV3-1
CDR3 length: 15
CDR3 protein: CASSPRDIYNSPLHF

J gene: TRBJ2-1
V gene: TRBV5-6
CDR3 length: 15
CDR3 protein: CASSGTGRIYNEQFF

J gene: TRBJ2-3
V gene: TRBV2
CDR3 length: 20
CDR3 protein: CASQMSGLAGGHSPLNTQYF

J gene: TRBJ2-7
V gene: TRBV28
CDR3 length: 16
CDR3 protein: CASSLQAGVSSYEQYF

J gene: TRBJ1-1
V gene: TRBV20-1
CDR3 length: 14
CDR3 protein: CSAHPGPVQAEAFF

J gene: TRBJ1-1
V gene: TRBV7-9
CDR3 length: 17
CDR3 protein: CASSPGRPAGPNTEAFF

J gene: TRBJ2-7
V gene: TRBV27
CDR3 length: 13
CDR3 protein: CASGLAGGYEQYF

J gene: TRBJ2-3
V gene: TRBV5-5
CDR3 length: 17
CDR3 protein: CASSLAAGPGRADTQYF

J gene: TRBJ2-5
V gene: TRBV13
CDR3 length: 14
CDR3 protein: CASSLAAVQETQYF

J gene: TRBJ1-1
V gene: TRBV24-1
CDR3 length: 15
CDR3 protein: CATSDGMSMNTEAFF

J gene: TRBJ2-7
V gene: TRBV2
CDR3 length: 12
CDR3 protein: CASSDPSYEQYF

J gene: TRBJ2-3
V gene: TRBV7-9
CDR3 length: 16
CDR3 protein: CASSFPPGVVADTQYF

J gene: TRBJ2-5
V gene: TRBV15
CDR3 length: 16
CDR3 protein: CATSRDLGTSSKTQYF

J gene: TRBJ2-1
V gene: TRBV24-1
CDR3 length: 16
CDR3 protein: CATSERLAGFGNEQFF

J gene: TRBJ2-7
V gene: TRBV6-5
CDR3 length: 14
CDR3 protein: CASSSGTSGSEQYF

J gene: TRBJ2-7
V gene: TRBV9
CDR3 length: 14
CDR3 protein: CASSEQGRSYEQYF

J gene: TRBJ2-2
V gene: TRBV29-1
CDR3 length: 12
CDR3 protein: CSAPLDTGELFF

J gene: TRBJ2-1
V gene: TRBV29-1
CDR3 length: 15
CDR3 protein: CSVVTLAFTDNEQFF

J gene: TRBJ1-2
V gene: TRBV9
CDR3 length: 15
CDR3 protein: CASSHLGQGSPGYTF

J gene: TRBJ1-2
V gene: TRBV4-3
CDR3 length: 15
CDR3 protein: CASSQDGVQLYGYTF

J gene: TRBJ2-2
V gene: TRBV19
CDR3 length: 14
CDR3 protein: CASSAGGWTGELFF

J gene: TRBJ2-7
V gene: TRBV7-2
CDR3 length: 15
CDR3 protein: CASSDGTGGHYEQYF

J gene: TRBJ1-1
V gene: TRBV4-2
CDR3 length: 13
CDR3 protein: CASRQGLGSEAFF

J gene: TRBJ1-1
V gene: TRBV28
CDR3 length: 11
CDR3 protein: CASRQGTEAFF

J gene: TRBJ2-3
V gene: TRBV20-1
CDR3 length: 12
CDR3 protein: CSATLNTDTQYF

J gene: TRBJ2-3
V gene: TRBV3-1
CDR3 length: 15
CDR3 protein: CASSPGEGLTDTQYF

J gene: TRBJ2-3
V gene: TRBV9
CDR3 length: 16
CDR3 protein: CASSVVERAITDTQYF

J gene: TRBJ2-7
V gene: TRBV27
CDR3 length: 14
CDR3 protein: CASSLQAGDYEQYF

J gene: TRBJ2-7
V gene: TRBV5-1
CDR3 length: 13
CDR3 protein: CANTPLTGAEQYF

J gene: TRBJ2-7
V gene: TRBV28
CDR3 length: 13
CDR3 protein: CASRLTDYYEQYF

J gene: TRBJ2-5
V gene: TRBV7-6
CDR3 length: 16
CDR3 protein: CASSSYAGTQGETQYF

J gene: TRBJ1-4
V gene: TRBV30
CDR3 length: 12
CDR3 protein: CAWSITNEKLFF

J gene: TRBJ2-5
V gene: TRBV5-6
CDR3 length: 14
CDR3 protein: CASSIGWGLETQYF

J gene: TRBJ2-1
V gene: TRBV4-3
CDR3 length: 16
CDR3 protein: CASSPYRARTVNEQFF

J gene: TRBJ1-1
V gene: TRBV5-5
CDR3 length: 14
CDR3 protein: CASSLGQINTEAFF

J gene: TRBJ2-3
V gene: TRBV7-6
CDR3 length: 17
CDR3 protein: CASSLGLAGGNTDTQYF

J gene: TRBJ2-5
V gene: TRBV3-1
CDR3 length: 19
CDR3 protein: CASSQASLAGGPYQETQYF